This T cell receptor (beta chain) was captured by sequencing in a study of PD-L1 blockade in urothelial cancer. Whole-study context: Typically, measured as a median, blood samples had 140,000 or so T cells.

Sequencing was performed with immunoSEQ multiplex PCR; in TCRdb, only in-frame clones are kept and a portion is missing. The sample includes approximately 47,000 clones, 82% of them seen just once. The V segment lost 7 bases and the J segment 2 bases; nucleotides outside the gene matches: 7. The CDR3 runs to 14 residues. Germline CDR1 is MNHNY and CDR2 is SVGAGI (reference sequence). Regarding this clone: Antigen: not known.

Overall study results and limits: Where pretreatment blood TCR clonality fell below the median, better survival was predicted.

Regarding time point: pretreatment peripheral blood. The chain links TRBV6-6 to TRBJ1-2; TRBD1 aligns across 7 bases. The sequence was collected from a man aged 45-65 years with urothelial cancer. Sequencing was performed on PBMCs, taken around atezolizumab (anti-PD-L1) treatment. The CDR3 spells CASTGATGNYGYTF. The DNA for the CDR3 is TGTGCCAGCACCGGAGCGACAGGGAACTATGGCTACACCTTC.